This T cell receptor (beta chain) was identified during a study of blood T cell repertoires in COVID-19 (dated by TCRdb to the early 2020s). About the full investigation: Samples covering the acute and convalescent phases of COVID-19 were provided by collaborators in the United States, Italy and Spain. A de-identified subject ID, COVID-19 status, age in years and sex were almost always included in the sample metadata. The material from the prospective study consisted of cDNA or gDNA derived from T cells, B-cell-depleted T cells, or PBMCs. The repertoires were released in a freely available public database meant as a resource for research on the immune response to SARS-CoV-2. Where HLA class I and class II types were available, the types were taken from metadata supplied by the sample provider, not from assay-based typing. The samples were drawn from the first 160 participants of the ongoing ImmuneRACE study and from 1,254 subjects provided by 6 global collaborators. The dataset comprised deeply sampled blood TCRbeta repertoires from subjects exposed to, actively infected with, or recovered from COVID-19. The study at large found these results: The amount of clinical and demographic metadata varied by source and participant and was provided uncurated.

Another Seattle source contributed samples from volunteer blood donors who had recovered from COVID-19. The collaborating institutions used their own protocols to collect whole blood in K2EDTA tubes. For TCRbeta analysis, collaborators shipped samples as frozen whole blood, isolated PBMCs, or DNA extracted from either of those sample types. As to this clone: The target of this receptor is not known. Within one base of it there is no much larger clone, and no base qualities were kept.

TCRbeta CDR3 regions were amplified from genomic DNA by means of the immunoSEQ Assay, a bias-controlled multiplex PCR. The authors processed their data as follows. The number of nucleated cells in each sample was estimated by amplification of reference gene primers within the assay. To quantify the absolute abundance of each unique TCRbeta CDR3 rearrangement, sequence reads were collapsed and filtered. Productive Simpson clonality was computed per sample as the square root of Simpson's diversity index over productive rearrangements. TCRdb retrieved this table from immuneACCESS and kept in-frame rearrangements only. Not all clones are present; in checked studies, unresolved V genes account for under half, and no reason is known for the remainder. That table is the source of V, J and clone size, and D and trimming were worked out from the DNA. The sample records 200,000 to 250,000 clones, 70% to 90% of which are singletons. Clones ranked in the top ten supply 10% to 15% of the sample.

The clonotype originates from a young woman who had recovered from COVID-19. The sequencing input was peripheral blood.

The DNA reads TGTGCCTGGAGTACTGGGACTTTAGGGAAAAACATTCAGTACTTC. Its protein product is CAWSTGTLGKNIQYF. The chain joins TRBV30 to TRBJ2-4; TRBD2 is perhaps the D gene, given 6 matching bases. CDR1 GTSNPN and CDR2 SVGIG are derived from the germline V gene (reference sequence). V sheds 2 bases and J sheds 4 bases, leaving 15 bases between their ends. The CDR3 starts with the cysteine, ends with the phenylalanine, and has 15 residues. CDR3 DNA only is kept here, 45 bases in frame from base 1.